These 14 T cell receptor beta chains were all obtained from the same sample, sequenced in a study of T cell responses to AZD1222 COVID-19 vaccine. Assay: immunoSEQ multiplex PCR; the TCRdb copy retains only in-frame clones and omits some. The table shows 250,000 to 300,000 clones, with roughly 93% occurring only once. Specimen: peripheral blood, collected 28 days after the second AZD1222 dose. These receptors were obtained from an adult who received the AZD1222 COVID-19 vaccine.

The chain couples TRBV9 to TRBJ2-2; the match to TRBD2 covers 8 bases. CDR1 and CDR2 (germline): SGDLS, YYNGEE. Trimming cost V 0 bases and J 2 bases; bases outside gene matches: 6. This CDR3 comprises 17 residues. The CDR3 loop is CASSVGERGFNTGELFF. CDR3 coding DNA: TGTGCCAGCAGCGTAGGGGAGCGGGGGTTCAACACCGGGGAGCTGTTTTTT.

This chain uses TRBV19 with TRBJ2-1; tentatively, D is TRBD2 (5 bases). Per germline, CDR1 LNHDA and CDR2 SQIVND (reference sequence). Deletions cut 9 bases from V and 5 bases from J, with 17 bases between. This CDR3 region has 14 residues. The CDR3 region is CASKVLAGNNEQFF. CDR3 in DNA: TGTGCCAGCAAAGTACTCGCGGGCAACAATGAGCAGTTCTTC. Filled out from reference TRBV19 and TRBJ2-1, the complete variable domain reads DGGITQSPKYLFRKEGQNVTLSCEQNLNHDAMYWYRQDPGQGLRLIYYSQIVNDFQKGDIAEGYSVSREKKESFPLTVTSAQKNPTAFYLCASKVLAGNNEQFFGPGTRLTVL.

The chain carries TRBV19 and TRBJ2-1; D might be TRBD1 or TRBD2, each matching 5 bases. The V and J ends lost 5 bases and 6 bases respectively, with 20 bases between them. The CDR3 runs to 16 residues. In germline, CDR1 is LNHDA, CDR2 SQIVND (reference sequence). CDR3 in amino acids: CASSSSWGSLGNEQFF. CDR3 DNA: TGTGCCAGTAGTTCCTCCTGGGGGTCCCTGGGCAATGAGCAGTTCTTC.

The chain has TRBV3-1 (or the pseudogene TRBV3-2) and TRBJ1-5; 10 bases are a match to TRBD1. Germline V CDR1 and CDR2: LGHDT, YNNKEL (reference sequence). The ends lost 4 bases at V and 2 bases at J; junction bases unmatched: 2. There are 15 residues in the CDR3. DNA of the CDR3: TGTGCCAGCAGCCGTGGGACAGGGGGCAATCAGCCCCAGCATTTT. Its translation is CASSRGTGGNQPQHF.

V gene TRBV3-1 (or the pseudogene TRBV3-2) combines with J gene TRBJ1-5; possible D gene TRBD1, 6 bases. The CDR3 sequence is 15 residues long. Germline-derived CDR1 and CDR2 are LGHDT and YNNKEL (reference sequence). V was shortened by 1 base and J by 7 bases, with 14 bases between the two germline ends. In nucleotides, the CDR3 is TGTGCCAGCAGCCAAGTTCTGGGGAGGGGGCAGCCCCAGCATTTT. Protein: CASSQVLGRGQPQHF.

This clone came up once. The chain carries TRBV28 and TRBJ2-5; D is undetermined. V was clipped by 5 bases and J by 5 bases, with 12 bases between them. CDR3 size: 13 residues. Germline-derived CDR1 and CDR2 are MDHEN and SYDVKM. CDR3: CASSGAPVETQYF. CDR3 in DNA: TGTGCCAGCAGTGGAGCCCCCGTGGAGACCCAGTACTTC.

CDR3 bases: TGTGCCAGCAGCTTAGCACAGGAGTCGGACGAGCAGTACTTC. It codes for CASSLAQESDEQYF. The J gene is TRBJ2-7, the V gene TRBV11-2; a weak D match, TRBD1 (5 bases). The CDR3 totals 14 residues. The germline CDR1 and CDR2 sequences are SGHAT and FQNNGV. Trimming removed 1 base at V and 5 bases at J, with 12 bases between.

V is TRBV6-2 or TRBV6-3 and J is TRBJ2-3; the match to TRBD2 covers 9 bases. The CDR3 totals 15 residues. V was clipped by 2 bases and J by 7 bases; unmatched bases: 7. Germline V lookup: CDR1 MNHEY, CDR2 SVGEGT. The CDR3 sequence is CASSYMTSGQHTQYF. The CDR3 nucleotides read TGTGCCAGCAGTTACATGACTAGCGGCCAGCATACGCAGTATTTT.

The V gene is TRBV4-3, the J gene TRBJ1-5, with D possibly matching TRBD1 (6 bases). V lost 0 bases and J 11 bases, leaving 17 bases between the germline ends. Germline assignment: CDR1 LGHNA and CDR2 YSLEER. CDR3 length: 15 residues. This chain's CDR3 is CASSQERGAHSSQHF. DNA of the CDR3: TGCGCCAGCAGCCAAGAACGGGGGGCCCATAGCTCCCAGCATTTT.

V is TRBV6-5 and J is TRBJ2-3; TRBD2 matches at 10 bases. Germline V CDR1 and CDR2: MNHEY, SVGAGI. V lost 1 base, J lost 4 bases, and 2 bases stayed unmatched. This CDR3 contains 15 residues. The DNA of the CDR3 is TGTGCCAGCAGTTACTGGACTAGCGGAGCAGATACGCAGTATTTT. Encoded protein: CASSYWTSGADTQYF.

The V and J genes are TRBV11-2 and TRBJ2-5, with TRBD2 identical over 16 bases. The germline V gene has CDR1 SGHAT and CDR2 FQNNGV. After removal of 5 bases from V and 2 bases from J, the junction contained 5 bases not matched to a gene. This CDR3 has 17 amino acids. The CDR3 region is CASSRGLAGGRQETQYF. Here the CDR3 DNA reads TGTGCCAGCAGCCGGGGACTAGCGGGGGGGCGACAAGAGACCCAGTACTTC.

The V call is TRBV10-3, the J call TRBJ1-2; no reliable D call. The CDR3 has 13 amino acids. Looked up from germline, CDR1 is ENHRY and CDR2 is SYGVKD. Between the trimmed V and J ends, which lost 7 bases and 8 bases, there was a span of 17 bases. CDR3 sequence reads: CAIKILPGLGYTF. The CDR3 DNA is TGTGCCATCAAAATCCTTCCCGGTCTGGGCTACACCTTC.

This clone turned up a few times. V is TRBV2 and J is TRBJ1-5; TRBD1 is a possible D gene (5 bases). The CDR3 is made up of 15 amino acids. V was clipped by 6 bases and J by 7 bases, with 19 bases between them. CDR1 and CDR2 from the germline V gene are SNHLY and FYNNEI. CDR3 loop: CASSGQGPSGQPQHF. The CDR3 nucleotides read TGTGCCAGCAGCGGGCAAGGTCCCTCAGGGCAGCCCCAGCATTTT. The entire variable domain, with the rest obtained from reference TRBV2 and TRBJ1-5, is as follows: EPEVTQTPSHQVTQMGQEVILRCVPISNHLYFYWYRQILGQKVEFLVSFYNNEISEKSEIFDDQFSVERPDGSNFTLKIRSTKLEDSAMYFCASSGQGPSGQPQHFGDGTRLSIL.

The chain joins TRBV15 to TRBJ2-4, with TRBD2 matching 9 bases. This CDR3 comprises 18 residues. The germline CDR1 and CDR2 sequences are LNHNV and YYDKDF (reference sequence). V was pared by 3 bases and J by 0 bases, with 9 bases of the junction left unmatched. CDR3 region: CATSRAPGSGGAKNIQYF. The CDR3 DNA reads as TGTGCCACCAGCAGGGCCCCGGGTAGCGGGGGAGCCAAAAACATTCAGTACTTC.